In this sample, the clone carrying this T cell receptor (beta chain) turned up a few times. Its target is unknown. Expressed TCRB transcripts got sequenced, as all isolated RNA was reverse transcribed. An average of approximately 4 million reads was obtained for naive, central memory and regulatory T cell samples. Here immunoSEQ multiplex PCR was the method, and the copy in TCRdb shows in-frame clones only, minus some. The sample has hundreds of thousands of clones, roughly an eighth seen once. The data originate from a study of beta chain features in type 1 diabetes. There are 16 residues in the CDR3. CDR1 and CDR2 (germline): ENHRY, SYGVKD. V gave up 0 bases and J gave up 2 bases, with 13 bases separating them. Findings and limits, study-wide: There was a moderate but significant shortening of TCRB CDR3s in all four CD4+ subsets of Type 1 diabetes patients.

The gene calls are TRBV10-3 and TRBJ2-5, with D perhaps TRBD2 (5 bases). This TCR was sampled from a man aged 25 to 40 with type 1 diabetes. The sample consisted of naive CD4+ T cells from blood. CDR3 region: CAISESILTTQETQYF. The DNA for the CDR3 is TGTGCCATCAGTGAGTCGATTTTGACTACGCAAGAGACCCAGTACTTC.